What follows are 13 T cell receptor beta chains derived from one specimen sequenced in a study of spatial heterogeneity in lung cancer. The antigens for these receptors are not known. General observations from the study: Higher tumor mutation counts went along with higher counts of expanded intratumoral alpha and beta TCRs.

Time point noted: sample taken at primary tumor resection. A single record per CDR3 protein comes from TCRdb applying MiXCR to the 5' RACE reads. The sample has about 3,700 distinct CDR3 sequences, around 5% seen once. This specimen consisted of lung tumor tissue, obtained at surgery. Source of these receptors: a female donor with early-stage non-small cell lung cancer.

In its sample, this clonotype ranks as medium-sized. CDR3 sequence (DNA): TGTGCCAGCAGCCACCGAGGACGCGGGAGGGGTGAGACCCAGTACTTC. Protein: CASSHRGRGRGETQYF. This chain links TRBV7-9 with TRBJ2-5, with 9 positions matching TRBD2. Germline trimming cut 5 bases from V and 5 bases from J; bases unmatched to any gene: 12. The germline V gene has CDR1 SEHNR and CDR2 FQNEAQ (reference sequence). The CDR3 is 16 amino acids.

Judged by abundance, this clonotype is medium-sized. The chain joins TRBV5-1 to TRBJ2-2; 7 nucleotides align to TRBD1. This CDR3 region has 18 residues. V was pared by 0 bases and J by 6 bases, with 14 bases of the junction left unmatched. Germline CDR1 SGHRS, CDR2 YFSETQ. The CDR3 nucleotides read TGCGCCAGCAGCTTGGTTCCGACCGGACAGGTTGGGTCCGGGGAGCTGTTTTTT. Its protein product is CASSLVPTGQVGSGELFF.

This clonotype qualifies as medium-sized. The chain combines TRBV4-2 with TRBJ1-4; D call uncertain. The CDR3 covers 17 residues. V was clipped by 1 base and J by 4 bases, with 16 bases between them. Per the germline V gene, CDR1 is LGHNA and CDR2 is YNFKEQ. CDR3 nucleotide sequence: TGTGCCAGCAGCCAAGTGTTTCGGGGAGGCCGTAATGAAAAACTGTTTTTT. The encoded protein is CASSQVFRGGRNEKLFF.

This clonotype is medium-sized. The rearrangement links TRBV6-1 to TRBJ1-1; D gene uncertain. The CDR3 spans 15 residues. Trimming removed 2 bases from V and 4 bases from J, with 14 bases in between. CDR1 is MNHNS, CDR2 SASEGT, per germline. The DNA for the CDR3 is TGTGCCAGCAGTGAATCGCGGGCCGGAATCACTGAAGCTTTCTTT. Its translation is CASSESRAGITEAFF.

This clonotype is classed as medium-sized (0.01 to 0.1%). The chain joins TRBV20-1 to TRBJ2-1, with 8 bases lining up with TRBD2. Germline CDR1 DFQATT, CDR2 SNEGSKA (reference sequence). This CDR3 has 15 residues. V trimming: 4 bases; J trimming: 0 bases; junction bases outside the gene matches: 5. The CDR3 nucleotides read TGCAGTGCTATAAGACTAGCGAGCTCCTACAATGAGCAGTTCTTC. Translation: CSAIRLASSYNEQFF.

Within the sample, this clonotype is medium-sized (0.01 to 0.1%). V usage is TRBV12-3 or TRBV12-4 and J usage is TRBJ2-6, with 7 bases fitting TRBD1. J was trimmed by 2 bases and V by 5 bases; bases with no gene match: 6. This CDR3 has 16 amino acids. The CDR3 here is CASSPQTGTGANVLTF. In DNA, the CDR3 is TGTGCCAGCAGTCCCCAGACAGGGACTGGGGCCAACGTCCTGACTTTC.

The chain is built from TRBV4-2 and TRBJ2-5; 10 positions match TRBD2. The CDR3 consists of 16 residues. V was pared by 0 bases and J by 4 bases, with 5 bases of the junction left unmatched. Germline-derived CDR1 and CDR2 are LGHNA and YNFKEQ. CDR3 amino acids: CASSQDLAGVAETQYF. The CDR3 coding sequence is TGTGCCAGCAGCCAAGATCTAGCGGGGGTCGCAGAGACCCAGTACTTC.

In its sample, this clonotype is medium-sized. The chain couples TRBV7-2 to TRBJ2-5; D unclear. Germline lookup yields CDR1 SGHTA and CDR2 FQGNSA. This CDR3 comprises 13 residues. With 2 bases removed from V and 2 bases from J, the gap between germline ends came to 6 bases. The CDR3 DNA follows: TGTGCCAGCAGCTTAATTCAGCAAGAGACCCAGTACTTC. Translating it yields CASSLIQQETQYF.

This clonotype is judged medium-sized. V is TRBV6-1 and J is TRBJ1-5; no clear D gene. This CDR3 has 13 amino acids. The germline gives CDR1 MNHNS, CDR2 SASEGT. V lost 6 bases and J 9 bases, leaving 15 bases between the germline ends. CDR3 in amino acids: CASRGGMGWPQHF. The CDR3, as DNA: TGTGCCAGCAGAGGAGGCATGGGCTGGCCCCAGCATTTT.

By frequency in the sample, this clonotype is medium-sized. The chain is built from TRBV4-2 and TRBJ2-7, with a possible D match to TRBD1 (6 bases). This CDR3 comprises 15 residues. V lost 1 base, J lost 3 bases, and 13 bases lay in between. Germline V CDR1 and CDR2: LGHNA, YNFKEQ. This chain's CDR3 is CASSQALGTHYEQYF. As DNA, the CDR3 is TGTGCCAGCAGCCAAGCGCTAGGGACACACTACGAGCAGTACTTC.

By share, this clonotype ranks as medium-sized. This chain links TRBV7-8 with TRBJ2-7, with D possibly being TRBD2 (5 bases). The CDR3 totals 13 residues. V was clipped by 4 bases and J by 5 bases, with 12 bases between them. Germline CDR1 is SGHVS and CDR2 is FQNEAQ. Here the CDR3 DNA reads TGTGCCAGCAGCTGGCGACTATTGGACGAGCAGTACTTC. The encoded protein is CASSWRLLDEQYF.

By share of the sample, this clonotype is medium-sized (0.01 to 0.1%). The rearrangement uses TRBV27 and TRBJ2-1; 8 bases are shared with TRBD2. CDR3 length equals 16 residues. The V gene end was trimmed by 3 bases and the J gene end by 6 bases; junction bases not matched to a gene: 10. CDR1 is MNHEY and CDR2 is SMNVEV in the germline V gene (reference sequence). This CDR3 is CASSLEPGGPSNEQFF. Written as DNA, the CDR3 is TGTGCCAGCAGTTTGGAGCCGGGAGGGCCAAGCAATGAGCAGTTCTTC.

This clonotype was recorded at least ten times. The chain has TRBV29-1 and TRBJ1-1; weak D call: TRBD1 (5 bases). This CDR3 comprises 16 residues. Germline-derived CDR1 and CDR2 are SQVTM and ANQGSEA. V shed 2 bases and J shed 5 bases, with 21 bases lying between them. The CDR3 nucleotides are TGCAGCGTTGAATTGGCGAACGAGGGGCTAGGGACTGAAGCTTTCTTT. Amino acids: CSVELANEGLGTEAFF. The entire variable domain, with the rest obtained from reference TRBV29-1 and TRBJ1-1, is as follows: SAVISQKPSRDICQRGTSLTIQCQVDSQVTMMFWYRQQPGQSLTLIATANQGSEATYESGFVIDKFPISRPNLTFSTLTVSNMSPEDSSIYLCSVELANEGLGTEAFFGQGTRLTVV.